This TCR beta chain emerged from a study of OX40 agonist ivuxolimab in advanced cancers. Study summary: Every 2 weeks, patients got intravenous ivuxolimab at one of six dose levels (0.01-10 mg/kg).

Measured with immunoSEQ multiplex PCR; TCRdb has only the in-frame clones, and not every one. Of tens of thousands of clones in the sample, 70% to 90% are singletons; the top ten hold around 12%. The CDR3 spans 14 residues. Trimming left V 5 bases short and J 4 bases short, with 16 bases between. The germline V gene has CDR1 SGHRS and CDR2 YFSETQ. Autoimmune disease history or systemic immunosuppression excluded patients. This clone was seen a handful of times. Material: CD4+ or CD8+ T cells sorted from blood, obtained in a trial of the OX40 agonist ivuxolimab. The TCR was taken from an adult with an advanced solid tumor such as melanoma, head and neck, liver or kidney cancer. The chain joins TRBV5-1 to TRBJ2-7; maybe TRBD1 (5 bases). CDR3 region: CASRQDGSYYEQYF. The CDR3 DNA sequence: TGCGCCAGCAGACAGGATGGATCTTATTACGAGCAGTACTTC.